Here is one TCR beta chain with its context. CDR1 is SGHTA, CDR2 FQGNSA, per germline. The CDR3 totals 14 residues. For each CDR3 protein, TCRdb gives one entry from its re-call of the 5' RACE reads, without DNA. Here the sample table reports 400,000 to 500,000 distinct CDR3 sequences. This entry comes from a study of monozygotic twins with inflammatory bowel disease. The origin of this receptor is a human donor with ulcerative colitis or Crohn's disease, or a healthy co-twin of an affected twin (not recorded which). Input material: blood. The chain joins TRBV7-2 to TRBJ2-7; TCRdb calls TRBD1, which cannot be checked without DNA. CDR3 amino acids: CASRLGGGVYEQYF. The variable domain in full, completed from reference TRBV7-2 and TRBJ2-7, reads GAGVSQSPSNKVTEKGKDVELRCDPISGHTALYWYRQSLGQGLEFLIYFQGNSAPDKSGLPSDRFSAERTGGSVSTLTIQRTQQEDSAVYLCASRLGGGVYEQYFGPGTRLTVT.